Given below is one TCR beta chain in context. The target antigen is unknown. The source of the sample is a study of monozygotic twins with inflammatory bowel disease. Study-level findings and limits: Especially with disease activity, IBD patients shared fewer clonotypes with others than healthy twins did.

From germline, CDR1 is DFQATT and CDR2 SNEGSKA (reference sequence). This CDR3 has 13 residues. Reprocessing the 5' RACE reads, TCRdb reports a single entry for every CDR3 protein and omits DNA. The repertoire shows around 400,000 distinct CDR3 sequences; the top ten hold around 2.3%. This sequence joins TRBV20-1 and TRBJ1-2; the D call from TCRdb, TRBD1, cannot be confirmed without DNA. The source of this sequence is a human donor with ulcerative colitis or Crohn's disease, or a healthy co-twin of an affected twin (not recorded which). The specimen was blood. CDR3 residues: CSARFRERYGYTF.